The clone carrying this T cell receptor (beta chain) occurred a few times. TCRdb processed the 5' RACE reads anew with MiXCR; each CDR3 protein has one entry. Found here are some 600,000 distinct CDR3 sequences, about 7.1% of them singletons; the top ten hold 1.6%. This sample is part of a study of identical twins. Trimming pared 7 bases from V and 8 bases from J, leaving 20 bases between. The CDR3 runs 15 residues. The data were also submitted as part of a second study, on yellow fever vaccine responses in identical twins.

The receptor was derived from a young woman in good health. Sequencing input: PBMCs. The genes are TRBV12-3 or TRBV12-4 and TRBJ1-4; D may be TRBD1 (6 bases). CDR3 amino acids: CASTPAGAGGEKLFF. The CDR3 DNA follows: TGTGCCAGCACCCCCGCAGGGGCCGGTGGGGAAAAACTGTTTTTT.